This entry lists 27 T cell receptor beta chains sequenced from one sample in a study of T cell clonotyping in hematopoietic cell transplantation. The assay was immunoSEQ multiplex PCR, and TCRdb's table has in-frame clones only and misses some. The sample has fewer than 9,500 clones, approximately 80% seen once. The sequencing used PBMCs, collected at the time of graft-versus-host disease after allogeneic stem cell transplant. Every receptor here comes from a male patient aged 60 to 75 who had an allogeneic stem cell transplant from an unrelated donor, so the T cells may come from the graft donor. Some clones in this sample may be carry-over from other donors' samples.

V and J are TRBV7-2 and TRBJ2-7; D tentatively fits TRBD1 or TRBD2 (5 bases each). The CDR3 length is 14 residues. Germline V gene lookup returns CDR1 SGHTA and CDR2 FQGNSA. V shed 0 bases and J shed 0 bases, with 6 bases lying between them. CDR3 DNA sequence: TGTGCCAGCAGCTTAGCGGGGGTCTCCTACGAGCAGTACTTC. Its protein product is CASSLAGVSYEQYF.

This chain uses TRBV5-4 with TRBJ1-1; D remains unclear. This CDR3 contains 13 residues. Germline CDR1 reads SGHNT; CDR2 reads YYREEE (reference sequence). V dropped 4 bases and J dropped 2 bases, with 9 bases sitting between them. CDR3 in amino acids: CASSITANTEAFF. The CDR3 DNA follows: TGTGCCAGCAGCATAACAGCAAACACTGAAGCTTTCTTT. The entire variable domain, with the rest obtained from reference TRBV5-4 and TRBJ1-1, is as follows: ETGVTQSPTHLIKTRGQQVTLRCSSQSGHNTVSWYQQALGQGPQFIFQYYREEENGRGNFPPRFSGLQFPNYSSELNVNALELDDSALYLCASSITANTEAFFGQGTRLTVV.

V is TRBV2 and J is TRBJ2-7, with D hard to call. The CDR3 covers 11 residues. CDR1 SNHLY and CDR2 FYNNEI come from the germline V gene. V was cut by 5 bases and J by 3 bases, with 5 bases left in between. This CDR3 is CASSRIYEQYF. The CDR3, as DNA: TGTGCCAGCAGTAGGATCTACGAGCAGTACTTC.

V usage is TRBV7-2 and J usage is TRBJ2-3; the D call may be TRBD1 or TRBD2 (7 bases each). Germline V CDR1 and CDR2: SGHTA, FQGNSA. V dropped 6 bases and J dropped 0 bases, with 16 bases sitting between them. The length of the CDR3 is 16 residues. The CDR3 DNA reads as TGTGCCAGCAGAGGGGGCGGGGGCCGTAGCACAGATACGCAGTATTTT. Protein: CASRGGGGRSTDTQYF.

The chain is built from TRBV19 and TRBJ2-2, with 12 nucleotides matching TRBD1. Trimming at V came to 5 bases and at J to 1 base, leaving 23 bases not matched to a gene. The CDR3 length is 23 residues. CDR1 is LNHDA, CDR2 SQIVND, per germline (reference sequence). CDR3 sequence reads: CASSLTLSGTGGYKLGNTGELFF. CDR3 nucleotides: TGTGCCAGTAGTCTCACACTTTCCGGGACAGGGGGCTATAAGTTAGGGAACACCGGGGAGCTGTTTTTT.

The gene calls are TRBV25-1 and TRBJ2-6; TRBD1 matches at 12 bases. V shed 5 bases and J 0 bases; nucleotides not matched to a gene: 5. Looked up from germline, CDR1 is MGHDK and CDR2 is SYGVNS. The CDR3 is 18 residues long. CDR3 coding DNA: TGTGCCAGCAGTCTCGGGACAGGGGGCAGCTCTGGGGCCAACGTCCTGACTTTC. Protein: CASSLGTGGSSGANVLTF.

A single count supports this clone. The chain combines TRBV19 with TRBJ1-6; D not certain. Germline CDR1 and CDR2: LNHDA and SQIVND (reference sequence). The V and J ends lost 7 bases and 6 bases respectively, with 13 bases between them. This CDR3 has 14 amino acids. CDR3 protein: CASNEVGINSPLHF. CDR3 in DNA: TGTGCCAGTAACGAGGTAGGGATTAATTCACCCCTCCACTTT.

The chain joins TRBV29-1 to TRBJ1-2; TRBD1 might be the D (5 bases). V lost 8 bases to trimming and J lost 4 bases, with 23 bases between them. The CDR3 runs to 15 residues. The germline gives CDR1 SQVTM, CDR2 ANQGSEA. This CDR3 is CSSTGLGRHGYGYTF. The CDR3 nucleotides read TGCAGCTCTACGGGGTTGGGACGACATGGCTATGGCTACACCTTC.

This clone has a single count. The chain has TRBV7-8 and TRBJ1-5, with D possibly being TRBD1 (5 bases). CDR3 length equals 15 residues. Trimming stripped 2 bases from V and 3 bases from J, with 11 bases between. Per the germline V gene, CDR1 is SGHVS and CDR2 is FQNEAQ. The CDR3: CASSLHGQLNQPQHF. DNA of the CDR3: TGTGCCAGCAGCTTACATGGACAACTCAATCAGCCCCAGCATTTT. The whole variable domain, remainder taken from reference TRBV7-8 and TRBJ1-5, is GAGVSQSPRYKVAKRGQDVALRCDPISGHVSLFWYQQALGQGPEFLTYFQNEAQLDKSGLPSDRFFAERPEGSVSTLKIQRTQQEDSAVYLCASSLHGQLNQPQHFGDGTRLSIL.

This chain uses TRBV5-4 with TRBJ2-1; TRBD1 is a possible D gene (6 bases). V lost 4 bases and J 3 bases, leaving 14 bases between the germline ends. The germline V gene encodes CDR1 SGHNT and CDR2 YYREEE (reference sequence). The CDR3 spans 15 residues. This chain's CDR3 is CASSRKTGFYNEQFF. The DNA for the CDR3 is TGTGCCAGCAGCCGAAAGACAGGTTTCTACAATGAGCAGTTCTTC.

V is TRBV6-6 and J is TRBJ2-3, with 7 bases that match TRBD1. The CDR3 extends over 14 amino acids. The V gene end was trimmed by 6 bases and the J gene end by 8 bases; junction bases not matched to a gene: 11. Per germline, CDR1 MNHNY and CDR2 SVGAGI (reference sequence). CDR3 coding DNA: TGTGCCAGCAGAACCGGGACAGCACATGGTACGCAGTATTTT. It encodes CASRTGTAHGTQYF.

In nucleotides, the CDR3 is TGTGCCAGCAGCTTAGGGGGGATTCAGCCCCAGCATTTT. Encoded protein: CASSLGGIQPQHF. This chain uses TRBV5-5 with TRBJ1-5, with a weak D call TRBD1 (6 bases). V dropped 2 bases and J dropped 6 bases, with 9 bases sitting between them. The V gene's germline CDR1 is SGHKS and CDR2 YYEKEE (reference sequence). This CDR3 spans 13 amino acids.

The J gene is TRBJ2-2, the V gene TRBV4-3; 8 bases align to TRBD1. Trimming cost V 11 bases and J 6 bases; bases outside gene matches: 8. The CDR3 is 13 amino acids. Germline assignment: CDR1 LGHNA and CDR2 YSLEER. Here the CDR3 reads CAWSGGVPGELFF. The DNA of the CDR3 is TGCGCCTGGTCAGGGGGCGTCCCCGGGGAGCTGTTTTTT.

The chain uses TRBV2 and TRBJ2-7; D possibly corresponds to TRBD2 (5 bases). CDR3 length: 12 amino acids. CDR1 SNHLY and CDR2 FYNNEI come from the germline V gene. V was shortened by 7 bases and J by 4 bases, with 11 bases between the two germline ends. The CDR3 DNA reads TGTGCCAGCATGAACCCGGGATACGAGCAGTACTTC. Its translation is CASMNPGYEQYF.

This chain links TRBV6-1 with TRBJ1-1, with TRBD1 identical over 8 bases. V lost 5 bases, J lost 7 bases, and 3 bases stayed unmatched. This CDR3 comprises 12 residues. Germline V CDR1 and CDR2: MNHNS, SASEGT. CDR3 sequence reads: CASSIDRGEAFF. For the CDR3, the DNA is TGTGCCAGCAGTATTGACAGGGGTGAAGCTTTCTTT.

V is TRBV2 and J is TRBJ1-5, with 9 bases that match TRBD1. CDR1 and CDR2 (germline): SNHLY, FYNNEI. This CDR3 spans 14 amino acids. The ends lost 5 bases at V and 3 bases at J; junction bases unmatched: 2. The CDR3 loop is CASSQQGANQPQHF. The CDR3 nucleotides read TGTGCCAGCAGTCAACAGGGGGCCAATCAGCCCCAGCATTTT. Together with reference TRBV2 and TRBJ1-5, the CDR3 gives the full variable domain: EPEVTQTPSHQVTQMGQEVILRCVPISNHLYFYWYRQILGQKVEFLVSFYNNEISEKSEIFDDQFSVERPDGSNFTLKIRSTKLEDSAMYFCASSQQGANQPQHFGDGTRLSIL.

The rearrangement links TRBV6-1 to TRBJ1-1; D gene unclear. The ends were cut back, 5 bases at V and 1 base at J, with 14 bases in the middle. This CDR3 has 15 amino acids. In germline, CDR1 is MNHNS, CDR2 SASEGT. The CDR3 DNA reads TGTGCCAGCAGTCCTATCCAGTCCCAGAACACTGAAGCTTTCTTT. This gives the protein CASSPIQSQNTEAFF.

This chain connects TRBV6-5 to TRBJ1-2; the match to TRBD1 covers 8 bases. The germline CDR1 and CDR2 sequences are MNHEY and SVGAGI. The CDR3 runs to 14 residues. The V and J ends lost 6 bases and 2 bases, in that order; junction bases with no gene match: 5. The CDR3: CASRPGTGNYGYTF. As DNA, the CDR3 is TGTGCCAGCAGACCCGGGACAGGCAACTATGGCTACACCTTC.

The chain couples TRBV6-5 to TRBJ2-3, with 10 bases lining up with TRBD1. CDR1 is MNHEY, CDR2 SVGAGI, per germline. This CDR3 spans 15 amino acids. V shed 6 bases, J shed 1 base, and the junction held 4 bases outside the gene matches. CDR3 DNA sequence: TGTGCCAGCAGGCGACAGGGGGCCGGCACAGATACGCAGTATTTT. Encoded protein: CASRRQGAGTDTQYF.

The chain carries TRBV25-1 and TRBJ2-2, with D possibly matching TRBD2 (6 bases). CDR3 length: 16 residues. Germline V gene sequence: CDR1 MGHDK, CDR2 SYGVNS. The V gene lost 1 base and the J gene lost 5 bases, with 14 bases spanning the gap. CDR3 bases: TGTGCCAGCAGTGAATCGAGACTGGGGGGAACCGGGGAGCTGTTTTTT. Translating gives CASSESRLGGTGELFF.

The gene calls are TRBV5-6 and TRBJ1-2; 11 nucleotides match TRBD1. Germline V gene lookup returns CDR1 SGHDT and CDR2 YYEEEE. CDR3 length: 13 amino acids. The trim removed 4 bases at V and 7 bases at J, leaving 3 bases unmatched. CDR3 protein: CASSPGTGGGYTF. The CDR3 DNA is TGTGCCAGCAGCCCCGGGACAGGGGGTGGCTACACCTTC.

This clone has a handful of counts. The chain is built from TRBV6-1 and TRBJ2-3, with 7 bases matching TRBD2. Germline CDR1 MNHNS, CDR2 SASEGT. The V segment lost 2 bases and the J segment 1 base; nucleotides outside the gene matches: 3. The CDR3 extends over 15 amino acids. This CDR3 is CASSEWSGGTDTQYF. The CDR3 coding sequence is TGTGCCAGCAGTGAATGGAGCGGGGGCACAGATACGCAGTATTTT.

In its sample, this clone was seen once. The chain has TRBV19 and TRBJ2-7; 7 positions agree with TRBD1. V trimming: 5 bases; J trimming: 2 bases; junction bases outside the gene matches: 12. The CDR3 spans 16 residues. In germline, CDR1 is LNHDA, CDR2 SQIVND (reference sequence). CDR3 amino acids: CASSGLGGTHAYEQYF. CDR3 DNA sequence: TGTGCCAGTAGTGGATTAGGGGGCACCCACGCCTACGAGCAGTACTTC.

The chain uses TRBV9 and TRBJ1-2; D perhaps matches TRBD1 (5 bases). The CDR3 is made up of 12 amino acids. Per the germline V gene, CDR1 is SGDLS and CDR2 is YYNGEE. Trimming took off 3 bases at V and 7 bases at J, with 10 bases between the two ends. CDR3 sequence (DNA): TGTGCCAGCAGCGATCAGGGCGGTGGCTACACCTTC. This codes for CASSDQGGGYTF.

DNA of the CDR3: TGTGCCATCAGTGAGCTCCCCGGGAGCCAGCCCCAGCATTTT. This gives the protein CAISELPGSQPQHF. The chain uses TRBV10-3 and TRBJ1-5; D not certain. Germline CDR1 and CDR2: ENHRY and SYGVKD. With 2 bases removed from V and 7 bases from J, the gap between germline ends came to 12 bases. There are 14 residues in the CDR3.

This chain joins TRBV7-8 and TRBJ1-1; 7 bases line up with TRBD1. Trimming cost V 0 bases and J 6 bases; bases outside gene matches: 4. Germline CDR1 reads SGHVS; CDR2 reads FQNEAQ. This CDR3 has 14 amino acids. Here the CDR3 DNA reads TGTGCCAGCAGCTTAGCCACAGGGGAGGCTGAAGCTTTCTTT. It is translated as CASSLATGEAEAFF. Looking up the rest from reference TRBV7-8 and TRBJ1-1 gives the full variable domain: GAGVSQSPRYKVAKRGQDVALRCDPISGHVSLFWYQQALGQGPEFLTYFQNEAQLDKSGLPSDRFFAERPEGSVSTLKIQRTQQEDSAVYLCASSLATGEAEAFFGQGTRLTVV.

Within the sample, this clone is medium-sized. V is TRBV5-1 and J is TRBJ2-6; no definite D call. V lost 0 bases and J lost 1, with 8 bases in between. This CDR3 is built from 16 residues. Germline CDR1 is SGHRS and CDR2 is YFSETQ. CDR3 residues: CASSLEFDSGANVLTF. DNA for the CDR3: TGCGCCAGCAGCTTGGAGTTTGATTCTGGGGCCAACGTCCTGACTTTC. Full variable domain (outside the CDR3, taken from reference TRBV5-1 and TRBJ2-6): KAGVTQTPRYLIKTRGQQVTLSCSPISGHRSVSWYQQTPGQGLQFLFEYFSETQRNKGNFPGRFSGRQFSNSRSEMNVSTLELGDSALYLCASSLEFDSGANVLTFGAGSRLTVL.